This TCR beta chain was recovered during a study of T cell repertoires in cytomegalovirus infection. Germline assignment: CDR1 SGHTA and CDR2 FQGNSA. Trimming shortened V by 2 bases and J by 0 bases, and 4 bases separated the two germline ends. The CDR3 loop spans 14 amino acids. Points from the study as a whole: It was HLA-C-restricted CMV-specific TCR beta clonotypes that dominated the response ex vivo. Cumulative public TCR beta family frequency identified carriers of CMV plus the relevant HLA.

Each CDR3 protein gets one entry after TCRdb re-called the reads with MiXCR. This sample has under 200,000 distinct CDR3 sequences, with roughly 21% found just once. This clonotype was observed a few times. Its antigen is not known. The rearrangement joins TRBV7-2 to TRBJ1-4; no definite D call. The sample here was CD8+ T cells from cultured PBMCs, taken from culture after CMV antigen stimulation. The receptor's source is a human donor in good health (CMV status not recorded). Some clones in this sample may be carry-over from other donors' samples. CDR3 region: CASSLLTTNEKLFF. The CDR3 DNA sequence: TGTGCCAGCAGCTTACTAACAACTAATGAAAAACTGTTTTTT.